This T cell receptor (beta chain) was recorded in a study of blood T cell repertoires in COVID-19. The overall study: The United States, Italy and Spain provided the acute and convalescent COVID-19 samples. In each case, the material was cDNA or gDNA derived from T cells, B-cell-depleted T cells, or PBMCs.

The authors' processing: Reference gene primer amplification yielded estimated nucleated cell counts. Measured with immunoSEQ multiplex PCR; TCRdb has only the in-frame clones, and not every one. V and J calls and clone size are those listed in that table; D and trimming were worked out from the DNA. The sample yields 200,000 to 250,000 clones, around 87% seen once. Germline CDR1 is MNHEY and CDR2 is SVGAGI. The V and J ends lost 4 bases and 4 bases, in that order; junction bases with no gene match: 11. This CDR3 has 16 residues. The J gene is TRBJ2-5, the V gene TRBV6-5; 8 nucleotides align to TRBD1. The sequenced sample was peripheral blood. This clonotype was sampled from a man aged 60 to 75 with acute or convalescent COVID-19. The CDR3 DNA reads TGTGCCAGCAGTTCCCGACGCAGGGGGCGGGGAGAGACCCAGTACTTC. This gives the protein CASSSRRRGRGETQYF.